The 8 T cell receptor beta chains reported below all come from one sample, sequenced in a study of blood T cell repertoires in COVID-19. Assay used: immunoSEQ multiplex PCR; TCRdb lists only in-frame clones, some missing. The profile shows just over 350,000 clones, approximately 86% of them singletons. The sequenced material came from peripheral blood. The receptors shown here come from a woman aged 60-70 years with COVID-19, enrolled during active disease.

The rearrangement joins TRBV7-9 to TRBJ2-2; D is unresolved. The V end was cut by 2 bases, the J end by 6 bases, with 10 bases between. CDR1 and CDR2 (germline): SEHNR, FQNEAQ (reference sequence). The CDR3 spans 14 residues. CDR3 sequence reads: CASSLQQVPGELFF. CDR3 coding DNA: TGTGCCAGCAGCTTACAACAAGTTCCCGGGGAGCTGTTTTTT.

This chain connects TRBV4-2 to TRBJ2-7, with 12 bases lining up with TRBD2. This CDR3 has 15 residues. Germline V CDR1 and CDR2: LGHNA, YNFKEQ. Trimming at V came to 1 base and at J to 4 bases, leaving 2 bases not matched to a gene. The CDR3 here is CASSQVTSGGYEQYF. In DNA form, the CDR3 reads TGTGCCAGCAGCCAAGTTACTAGCGGGGGGTACGAGCAGTACTTC.

The chain combines TRBV19 with TRBJ1-1; D remains unclear. This CDR3 has 14 residues. V lost 1 base to trimming and J lost 5 bases, with 11 bases between them. Germline V gene data show CDR1 as LNHDA and CDR2 as SQIVND (reference sequence). The CDR3 DNA follows: TGTGCCAGTAGTATAGTCGGGGTCGGGACTGAAGCTTTCTTT. Encoded protein: CASSIVGVGTEAFF.

The chain links TRBV5-6 to TRBJ2-7; TRBD2 is a possible D gene (5 bases). CDR1 and CDR2 from the germline V gene are SGHDT and YYEEEE. Trimming removed 0 bases from V and 4 bases from J, with 5 bases in between. The length of the CDR3 is 12 residues. The CDR3 DNA reads as TGTGCCAGCAGCTTGGGAGGGTACGAGCAGTACTTC. Its translation: CASSLGGYEQYF.

This chain uses TRBV20-1 with TRBJ2-1; D not certain. V was pared by 6 bases and J by 4 bases, with 7 bases between. The CDR3 has 11 residues. The germline V gene has CDR1 DFQATT and CDR2 SNEGSKA (reference sequence). The CDR3 region is CSAVTYNEQFF. For the CDR3, the DNA is TGCAGTGCCGTAACTTACAATGAGCAGTTCTTC.

V and J are TRBV24-1 and TRBJ2-3; 8 bases are shared with TRBD2. Germline loops: CDR1 KGHDR, CDR2 SFDVKD. After removal of 4 bases from V and 4 bases from J, the junction contained 6 bases not matched to a gene. The CDR3 contains 15 residues. Here the CDR3 reads CATSDTSGLADTQYF. Here the CDR3 DNA reads TGTGCCACCAGTGACACTTCGGGACTAGCAGATACGCAGTATTTT.

V and J are TRBV28 and TRBJ2-1; 9 bases map to TRBD2. Germline CDR1 is MDHEN and CDR2 is SYDVKM. The CDR3 has 16 residues. The ends lost 1 base at V and 9 bases at J; junction bases unmatched: 10. This CDR3 reads CASSLLAGGRAGEQFF. In DNA, the CDR3 is TGTGCCAGCAGTTTATTGGCGGGGGGGCGCGCAGGTGAGCAGTTCTTC.

This chain links TRBV4-3 with TRBJ2-5; D is unresolved. V shed 4 bases and J shed 2 bases, with 8 bases lying between them. This CDR3 is built from 13 residues. Germline values: CDR1 LGHNA, CDR2 YSLEER. In DNA, the CDR3 is TGCGCCAGCAGCCGAAACATGCAAGAGACCCAGTACTTC. Its translation is CASSRNMQETQYF.